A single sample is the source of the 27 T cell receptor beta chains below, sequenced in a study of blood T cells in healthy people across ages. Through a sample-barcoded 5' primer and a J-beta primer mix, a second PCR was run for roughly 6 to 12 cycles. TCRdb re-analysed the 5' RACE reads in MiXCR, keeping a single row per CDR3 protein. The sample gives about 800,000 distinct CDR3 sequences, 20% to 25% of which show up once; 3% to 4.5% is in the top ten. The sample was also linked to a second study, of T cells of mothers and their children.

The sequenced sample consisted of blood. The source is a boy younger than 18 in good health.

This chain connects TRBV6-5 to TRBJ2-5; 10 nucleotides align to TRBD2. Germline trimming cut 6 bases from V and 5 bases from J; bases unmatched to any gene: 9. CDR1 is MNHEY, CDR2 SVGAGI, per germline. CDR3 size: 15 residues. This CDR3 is CASRPSGRASETQYF. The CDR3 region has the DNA TGTGCCAGCAGACCCAGCGGGAGGGCGAGTGAGACCCAGTACTTC.

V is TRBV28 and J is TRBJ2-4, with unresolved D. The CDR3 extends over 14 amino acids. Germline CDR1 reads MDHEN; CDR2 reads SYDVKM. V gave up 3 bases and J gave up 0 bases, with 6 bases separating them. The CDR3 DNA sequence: TGTGCCAGCAGTTTTAGGCTAGCCAAAAACATTCAGTACTTC. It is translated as CASSFRLAKNIQYF.

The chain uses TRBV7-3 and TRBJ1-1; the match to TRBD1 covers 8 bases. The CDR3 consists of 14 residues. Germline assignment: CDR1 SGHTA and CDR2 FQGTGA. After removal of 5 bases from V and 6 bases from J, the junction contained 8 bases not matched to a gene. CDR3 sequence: CASSPTGVMAEAFF. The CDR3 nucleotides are TGTGCCAGCAGCCCGACAGGGGTGATGGCTGAAGCTTTCTTT.

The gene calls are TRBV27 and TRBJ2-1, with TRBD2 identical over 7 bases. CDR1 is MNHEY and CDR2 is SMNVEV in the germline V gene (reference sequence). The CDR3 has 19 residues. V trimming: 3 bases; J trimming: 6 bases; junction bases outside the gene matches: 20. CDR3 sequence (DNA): TGTGCCAGCAGTTTCTTGGCTGGGTTTGCGGGAGTAATCGGCAATGAGCAGTTCTTC. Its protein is CASSFLAGFAGVIGNEQFF.

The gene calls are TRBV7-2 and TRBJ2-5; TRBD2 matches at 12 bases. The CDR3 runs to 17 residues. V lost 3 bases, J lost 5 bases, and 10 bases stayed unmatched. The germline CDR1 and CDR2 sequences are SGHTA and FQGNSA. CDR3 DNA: TGTGCCAGCAGCTTGACTAGCGGGAGAGGGTTTGCGGAGACCCAGTACTTC. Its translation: CASSLTSGRGFAETQYF.

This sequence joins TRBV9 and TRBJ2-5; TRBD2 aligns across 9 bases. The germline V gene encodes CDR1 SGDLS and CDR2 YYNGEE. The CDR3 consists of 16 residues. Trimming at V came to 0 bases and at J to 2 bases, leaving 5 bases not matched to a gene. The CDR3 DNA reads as TGTGCCAGCAGCGTAGGGTCGACTAGCGGACAAGAGACCCAGTACTTC. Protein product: CASSVGSTSGQETQYF.

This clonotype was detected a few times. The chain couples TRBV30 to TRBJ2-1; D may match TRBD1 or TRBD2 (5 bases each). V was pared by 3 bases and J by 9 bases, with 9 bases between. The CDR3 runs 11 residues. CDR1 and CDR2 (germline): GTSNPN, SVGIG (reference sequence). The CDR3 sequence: CAWRWGTEQFF. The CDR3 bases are TGTGCCTGGAGGTGGGGGACTGAGCAGTTCTTC.

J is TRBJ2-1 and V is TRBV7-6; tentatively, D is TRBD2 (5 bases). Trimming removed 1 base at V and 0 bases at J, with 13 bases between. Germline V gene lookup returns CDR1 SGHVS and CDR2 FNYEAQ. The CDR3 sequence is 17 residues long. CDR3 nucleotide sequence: TGTGCCAGCAGCTTAGTGATGTCGGGGAACTCCTACAATGAGCAGTTCTTC. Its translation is CASSLVMSGNSYNEQFF.

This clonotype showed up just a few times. The CDR3 sequence is CATSKQSYNEQFF. The CDR3 DNA reads TGTGCCACCAGTAAACAGTCTTACAATGAGCAGTTCTTC. The chain employs TRBV24-1 and TRBJ2-1; D unresolved. CDR3 size: 13 residues. V was pared by 6 bases and J by 4 bases, with 9 bases between. Per germline, CDR1 KGHDR and CDR2 SFDVKD.

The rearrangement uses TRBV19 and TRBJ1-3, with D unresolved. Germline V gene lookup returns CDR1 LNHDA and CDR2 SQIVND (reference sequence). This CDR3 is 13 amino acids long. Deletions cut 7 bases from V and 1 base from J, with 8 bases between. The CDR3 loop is CASTHVSGNTIYF. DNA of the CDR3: TGTGCCAGTACCCACGTGTCTGGAAACACCATATATTTT.

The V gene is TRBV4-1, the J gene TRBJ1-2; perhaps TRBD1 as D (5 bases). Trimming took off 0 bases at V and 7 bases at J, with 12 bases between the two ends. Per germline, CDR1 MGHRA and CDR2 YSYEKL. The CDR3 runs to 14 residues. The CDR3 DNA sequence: TGCGCCAGCAGCCAAGATCTCAGGGACGGTGGCTACACCTTC. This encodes CASSQDLRDGGYTF.

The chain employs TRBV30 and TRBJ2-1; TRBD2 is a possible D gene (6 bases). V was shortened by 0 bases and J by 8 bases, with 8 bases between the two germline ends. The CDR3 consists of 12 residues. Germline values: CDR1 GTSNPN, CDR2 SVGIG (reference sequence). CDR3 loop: CAWSVPGDEQFF. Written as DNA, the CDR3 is TGTGCCTGGAGTGTACCGGGGGATGAGCAGTTCTTC.

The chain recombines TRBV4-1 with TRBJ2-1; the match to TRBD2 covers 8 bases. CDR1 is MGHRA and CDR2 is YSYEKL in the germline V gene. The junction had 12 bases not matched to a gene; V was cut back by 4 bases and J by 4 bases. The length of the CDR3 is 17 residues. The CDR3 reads CASSLQPSGRVYNEQFF. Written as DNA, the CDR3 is TGCGCCAGCAGCCTACAGCCGAGCGGGAGAGTATACAATGAGCAGTTCTTC.

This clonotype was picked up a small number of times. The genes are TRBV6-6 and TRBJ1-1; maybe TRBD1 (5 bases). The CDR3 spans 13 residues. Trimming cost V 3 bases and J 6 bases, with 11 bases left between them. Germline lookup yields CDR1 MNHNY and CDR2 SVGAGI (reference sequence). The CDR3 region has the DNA TGTGCCAGCAGTTATCAAGGGGACTCTGAAGCTTTCTTT. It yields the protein CASSYQGDSEAFF.

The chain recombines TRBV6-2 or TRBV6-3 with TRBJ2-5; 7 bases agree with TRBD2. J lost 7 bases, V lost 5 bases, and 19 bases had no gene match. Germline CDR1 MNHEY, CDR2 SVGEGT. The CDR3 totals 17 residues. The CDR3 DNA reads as TGTGCCAGCAGTGCCCCCGCCCTCCTAGCGGACCGAGGGACCCAGTACTTC. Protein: CASSAPALLADRGTQYF.

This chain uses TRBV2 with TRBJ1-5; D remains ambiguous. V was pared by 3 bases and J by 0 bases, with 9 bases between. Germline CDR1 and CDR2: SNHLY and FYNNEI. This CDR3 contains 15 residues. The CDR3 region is CASSDLGISNQPQHF. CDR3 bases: TGTGCCAGCAGTGATTTGGGGATTAGCAATCAGCCCCAGCATTTT.

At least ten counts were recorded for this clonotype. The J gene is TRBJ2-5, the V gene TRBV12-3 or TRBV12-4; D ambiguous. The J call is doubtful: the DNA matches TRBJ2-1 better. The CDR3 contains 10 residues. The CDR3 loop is CASSGVEQFF. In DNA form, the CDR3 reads TGTGCCAGCAGCGGCGTCGAGCAGTTCTTC.

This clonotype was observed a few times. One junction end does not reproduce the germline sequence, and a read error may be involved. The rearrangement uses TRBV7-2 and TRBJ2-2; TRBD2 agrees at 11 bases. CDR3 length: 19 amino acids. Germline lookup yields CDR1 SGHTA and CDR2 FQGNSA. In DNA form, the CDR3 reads TGTGCCAGCAGCACGCGAGCCCCCCGACTAGCGGGGAACAGCGGGGAGCTGTTTTTT. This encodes CASSTRAPRLAGNSGELFF.

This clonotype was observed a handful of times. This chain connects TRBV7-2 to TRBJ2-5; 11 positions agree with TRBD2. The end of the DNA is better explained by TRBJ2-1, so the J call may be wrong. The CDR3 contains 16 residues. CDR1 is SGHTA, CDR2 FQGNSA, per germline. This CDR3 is CASSRNGLAGYNEQFF. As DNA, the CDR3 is TGTGCCAGCAGCCGTAACGGACTAGCGGGCTACAATGAGCAGTTCTTC.

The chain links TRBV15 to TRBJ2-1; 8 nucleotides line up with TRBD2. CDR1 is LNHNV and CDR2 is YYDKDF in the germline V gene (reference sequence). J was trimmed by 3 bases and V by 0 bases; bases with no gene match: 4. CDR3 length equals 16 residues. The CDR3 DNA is TGTGCCACCAGCAGAGATCTCAGCGGGGGCTACAATGAGCAGTTCTTC. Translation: CATSRDLSGGYNEQFF. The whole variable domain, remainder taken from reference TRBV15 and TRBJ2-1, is DAMVIQNPRYQVTQFGKPVTLSCSQTLNHNVMYWYQQKSSQAPKLLFHYYDKDFNNEADTPDNFQSRRPNTSFCFLDIRSPGLGDTAMYLCATSRDLSGGYNEQFFGPGTRLTVL.

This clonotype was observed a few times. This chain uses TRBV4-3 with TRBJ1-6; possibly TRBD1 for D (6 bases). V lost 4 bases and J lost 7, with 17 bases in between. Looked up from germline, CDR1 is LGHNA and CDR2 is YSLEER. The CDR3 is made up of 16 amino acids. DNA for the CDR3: TGCGCCAGCAGCCCGGACAGTTCGGGCCCCAATTCACCCCTCCACTTT. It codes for CASSPDSSGPNSPLHF.

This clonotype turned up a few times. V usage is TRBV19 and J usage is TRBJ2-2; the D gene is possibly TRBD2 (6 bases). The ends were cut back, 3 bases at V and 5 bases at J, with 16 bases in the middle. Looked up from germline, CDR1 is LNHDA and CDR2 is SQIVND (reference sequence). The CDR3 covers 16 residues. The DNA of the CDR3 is TGTGCCAGTAGTATCCTCCAGGGACTTGTTACCGGGGAGCTGTTTTTT. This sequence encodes CASSILQGLVTGELFF.

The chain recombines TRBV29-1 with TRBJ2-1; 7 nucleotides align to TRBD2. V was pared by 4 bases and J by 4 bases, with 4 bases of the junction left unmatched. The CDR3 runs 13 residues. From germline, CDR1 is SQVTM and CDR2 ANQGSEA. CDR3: CSVAGGGYNEQFF. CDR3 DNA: TGCAGCGTTGCCGGCGGGGGATACAATGAGCAGTTCTTC.

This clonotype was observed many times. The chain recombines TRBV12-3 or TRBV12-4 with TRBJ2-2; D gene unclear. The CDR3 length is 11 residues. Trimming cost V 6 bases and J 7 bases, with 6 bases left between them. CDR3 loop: CASSFLGELFF. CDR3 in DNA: TGTGCCAGCAGCTTCCTCGGGGAGCTGTTTTTT.

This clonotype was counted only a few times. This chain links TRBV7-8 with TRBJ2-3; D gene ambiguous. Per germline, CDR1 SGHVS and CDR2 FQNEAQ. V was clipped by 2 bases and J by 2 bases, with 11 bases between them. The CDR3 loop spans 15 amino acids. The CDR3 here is CASSLTPHTTDTQYF. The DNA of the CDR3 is TGTGCCAGCAGCTTAACCCCCCACACCACAGATACGCAGTATTTT.

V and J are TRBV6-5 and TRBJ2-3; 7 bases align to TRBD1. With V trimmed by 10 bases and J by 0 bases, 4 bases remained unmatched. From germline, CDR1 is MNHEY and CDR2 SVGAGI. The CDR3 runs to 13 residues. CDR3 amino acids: CAIRDSSTDTQYF. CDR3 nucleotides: TGTGCCATCAGGGACAGTAGCACAGATACGCAGTATTTT.

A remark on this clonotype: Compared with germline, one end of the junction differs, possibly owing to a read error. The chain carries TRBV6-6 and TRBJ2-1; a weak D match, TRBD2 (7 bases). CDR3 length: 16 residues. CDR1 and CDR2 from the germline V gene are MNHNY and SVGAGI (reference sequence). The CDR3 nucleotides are TGCGCCAGCTGGATGGGGAGGGGGAGCTCCTACAATGAGCAGTTCTTC. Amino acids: CASWMGRGSSYNEQFF.